This passage covers 17 T cell receptor beta chains from one sample sequenced in a study of human T cells and chemical hapten exposure. TCRdb re-called the RACE reads through MiXCR, storing one row per CDR3 protein. The sample includes about 84,000 distinct CDR3 sequences, about 10% seen only once; the top ten take approximately 3.7%. Time point given: patch test 3, about 24 weeks after DPC sensitization. Treatment: therapeutic diphenylcyclopropenone sensitization with weekly scalp DPC. Sample: whole blood, taken in connection with sensitization to the hapten diphenylcyclopropenone (DPC). These receptors were taken from a woman between 50 and 59 years old with alopecia areata. Some clones in this sample may be carry-over from other donors' samples.

The chain employs TRBV2 and TRBJ2-1; no clear D. Per germline, CDR1 SNHLY and CDR2 FYNNEI. The CDR3 extends over 13 amino acids. Trimming pared 6 bases from V and 0 bases from J, leaving 6 bases between. For the CDR3, the DNA is TGTGCCAGCAGGGTTGCCTCCTACAATGAGCAGTTCTTC. Protein: CASRVASYNEQFF.

A few counts support this clonotype. The chain carries TRBV29-1 and TRBJ2-5; the D gene is possibly TRBD1 (5 bases). The CDR3 extends over 13 amino acids. CDR1 and CDR2 (germline): SQVTM, ANQGSEA. V was shortened by 8 bases and J by 0 bases, with 13 bases between the two germline ends. The CDR3 sequence: CSSVGVDQETQYF. The CDR3 bases are TGCAGCTCCGTAGGGGTCGACCAAGAGACCCAGTACTTC.

This clonotype was detected many times. The chain combines TRBV10-3 with TRBJ1-1, with 8 bases matching TRBD1. CDR1 is ENHRY and CDR2 is SYGVKD in the germline V gene. The CDR3 consists of 14 residues. Losses at the gene ends were 2 bases for V and 1 base for J; bases not matched to a gene: 0. The CDR3 DNA reads as TGTGCCATCAGTGAGACAGGGGGGAACACTGAAGCTTTCTTT. It encodes CAISETGGNTEAFF.

This clonotype was counted many times. V is TRBV24-1 and J is TRBJ1-5; possible D gene TRBD1, 6 bases. The CDR3 length is 13 residues. The germline V and J ends were trimmed by 6 bases and 5 bases, with 10 bases remaining between them. Germline assignment: CDR1 KGHDR and CDR2 SFDVKD. CDR3: CATSPNRDQPQHF. DNA of the CDR3: TGTGCCACCAGTCCAAACAGGGATCAGCCCCAGCATTTT.

This clonotype was counted many times. V is TRBV6-1 and J is TRBJ1-1, with TRBD1 as a possible D gene (6 bases). Trimming left V 6 bases short and J 1 base short, with 15 bases between. The CDR3 is 15 amino acids. In germline, CDR1 is MNHNS, CDR2 SASEGT. Here the CDR3 reads CASRAVQGTNTEAFF. The CDR3 DNA is TGTGCCAGCAGGGCCGTACAGGGAACGAACACTGAAGCTTTCTTT.

This clonotype was counted only a few times. This chain joins TRBV20-1 and TRBJ1-2; possibly TRBD1 for D (5 bases). Germline lookup yields CDR1 DFQATT and CDR2 SNEGSKA (reference sequence). Trimming pared 0 bases from V and 7 bases from J, leaving 9 bases between. The CDR3 has 12 residues. The CDR3 nucleotides are TGCAGTGCTAGAGACCACGGGGGTGGCTACACCTTC. It is translated as CSARDHGGGYTF.

This clonotype was observed at least ten times. The V call is TRBV24-1, the J call TRBJ2-2; D remains ambiguous. CDR1 and CDR2 from the germline V gene are KGHDR and SFDVKD. This CDR3 comprises 13 residues. V was pared by 2 bases and J by 4 bases, with 4 bases between. In nucleotides, the CDR3 is TGTGCCACCAGTGATTATCCCACCGGGGAGCTGTTTTTT. Translated: CATSDYPTGELFF.

The chain links TRBV11-2 to TRBJ2-3; D perhaps matches TRBD2 (5 bases). Looked up from germline, CDR1 is SGHAT and CDR2 is FQNNGV. The CDR3 sequence is 15 residues long. V was shortened by 5 bases and J by 2 bases, with 14 bases between the two germline ends. CDR3 DNA sequence: TGTGCCAGCAGCCCGGACGGAGGTAACACAGATACGCAGTATTTT. Protein sequence: CASSPDGGNTDTQYF.

Points on this clonotype: This may stem from a read error, because a much larger clone lies one nucleotide away. The chain employs TRBV30 and TRBJ1-6; tentative D call: TRBD1 (6 bases). The V end was cut by 8 bases, the J end by 0 bases, with 20 bases between. Germline V gives CDR1 GTSNPN, CDR2 SVGIG (reference sequence). The CDR3 consists of 17 residues. The DNA for the CDR3 is TGTGCCCGGACCGGACGCAGGGGAGGCTCCTATAATTCACCCCTCCACTTT. This sequence encodes CARTGRRGGSYNSPLHF.

This clonotype came up a few times. The V call is TRBV19, the J call TRBJ2-2, with 13 bases that match TRBD2. The germline gives CDR1 LNHDA, CDR2 SQIVND (reference sequence). The V gene end was trimmed by 6 bases and the J gene end by 1 base; junction bases not matched to a gene: 8. The CDR3 covers 18 residues. CDR3 DNA sequence: TGTGCCAGTAGCCGAGGGACTAGCGGGGCGGGGAACACCGGGGAGCTGTTTTTT. Protein sequence: CASSRGTSGAGNTGELFF.

This clonotype has only one observation. The V gene is TRBV5-1, the J gene TRBJ2-3; a weak D match, TRBD2 (5 bases). The CDR3 contains 16 residues. Deletions cut 4 bases from V and 5 bases from J, with 20 bases between. Per the germline V gene, CDR1 is SGHRS and CDR2 is YFSETQ. In nucleotides, the CDR3 is TGCGCCAGCAGCCCCCACTGGGGAGACACCTTAGATACGCAGTATTTT. Its protein product is CASSPHWGDTLDTQYF.

This clonotype was counted ten times or more. The V and J genes are TRBV20-1 and TRBJ1-5; possibly TRBD1 for D (6 bases). The V gene lost 3 bases and the J gene lost 0 bases, with 12 bases spanning the gap. The CDR3 covers 15 residues. Germline values: CDR1 DFQATT, CDR2 SNEGSKA (reference sequence). This CDR3 reads CSARMDRNSNQPQHF. As DNA, the CDR3 is TGCAGTGCTAGGATGGACAGAAATAGCAATCAGCCCCAGCATTTT.

This chain uses TRBV6-2 or TRBV6-3 with TRBJ1-2; D is unclear. The CDR3 contains 13 residues. Trimming removed 7 bases at V and 0 bases at J, with 9 bases between. Germline values: CDR1 MNHEY, CDR2 SVGEGT. CDR3 nucleotide sequence: TGTGCCAGCACCCGTACATCTAACTATGGCTACACCTTC. Translated, it gives CASTRTSNYGYTF.

This clonotype was found many times. The chain couples TRBV6-2 or TRBV6-3 to TRBJ2-7; 8 nucleotides match TRBD2. The germline V gene has CDR1 MNHEY and CDR2 SVGEGT. The CDR3 totals 13 residues. V lost 10 bases, J lost 0 bases, and 5 bases stayed unmatched. CDR3 amino acids: CATQSGSSYEQYF. In DNA, the CDR3 is TGTGCCACCCAGAGCGGGAGCTCCTACGAGCAGTACTTC.

This clonotype was counted a few times. The chain couples TRBV28 to TRBJ2-2; 7 bases align to TRBD2. This CDR3 spans 15 amino acids. Germline V gene sequence: CDR1 MDHEN, CDR2 SYDVKM. The ends lost 2 bases at V and 5 bases at J; junction bases unmatched: 5. The CDR3 DNA follows: TGTGCCAGCAGTTTAGCGGGAGCGATGACCGGGGAGCTGTTTTTT. Residues: CASSLAGAMTGELFF. Variable domain in full (rest from reference TRBV28 and TRBJ2-2): DVKVTQSSRYLVKRTGEKVFLECVQDMDHENMFWYRQDPGLGLRLIYFSYDVKMKEKGDIPEGYSVSREKKERFSLILESASTNQTSMYLCASSLAGAMTGELFFGEGSRLTVL.

The CDR3 reads CASSDGTREVDTQYF. CDR3 DNA: TGTGCCAGCAGTGACGGGACGCGGGAGGTGGATACGCAGTATTTT. The gene calls are TRBV6-4 and TRBJ2-3; 8 bases are shared with TRBD2. The CDR3 is 15 amino acids. Trimming removed 2 bases from V and 6 bases from J; junction bases left unmatched: 7. Germline CDR1 and CDR2: MRHNA and SNTAGT.

V usage is TRBV6-2 or TRBV6-3 and J usage is TRBJ2-1, with TRBD1 matching over 8 bases. CDR3 length: 16 residues. Unmatched junction bases numbered 11, after V lost 5 bases and J lost 5 bases. The V gene's germline CDR1 is MNHEY and CDR2 SVGEGT. The CDR3 protein is CASSTPGGVRHNEQFF. The CDR3 DNA follows: TGTGCCAGCAGTACCCCAGGGGGCGTCCGGCACAATGAGCAGTTCTTC.